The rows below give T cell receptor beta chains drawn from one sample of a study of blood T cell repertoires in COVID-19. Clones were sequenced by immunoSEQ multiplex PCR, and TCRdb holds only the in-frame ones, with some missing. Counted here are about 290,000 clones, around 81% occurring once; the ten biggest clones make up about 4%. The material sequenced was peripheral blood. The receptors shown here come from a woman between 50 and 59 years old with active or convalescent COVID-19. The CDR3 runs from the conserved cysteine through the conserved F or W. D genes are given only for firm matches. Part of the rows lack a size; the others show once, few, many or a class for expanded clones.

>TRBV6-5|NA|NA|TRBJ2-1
CASSKGLAGYNEQFF
TGTGCCAGCAGCAAGGGACTCGCCGGATACAATGAGCAGTTCTTC
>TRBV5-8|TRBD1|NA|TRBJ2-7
CASSLVWQGAYEQYF
TGTGCCAGCAGCCTCGTTTGGCAGGGGGCATACGAGCAGTACTTC
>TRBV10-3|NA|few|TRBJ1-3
CAITGLGNTIYF
TGTGCCATCACAGGGCTTGGAAACACCATATATTTT
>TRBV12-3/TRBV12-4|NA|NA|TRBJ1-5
CASSFGPLQHF
TGTGCCAGCAGTTTTGGGCCTCTCCAGCATTTT
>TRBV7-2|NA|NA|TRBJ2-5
CASSSLQGKETQYF
TGTGCCAGCAGCTCACTACAGGGAAAAGAGACCCAGTACTTC
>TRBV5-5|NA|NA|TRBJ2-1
CASRSERVPYNEQFF
TGTGCCAGCAGATCGGAGCGGGTTCCCTACAATGAGCAGTTCTTC
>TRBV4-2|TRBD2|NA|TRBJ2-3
CATSLAGEGDTQYF
TGTGCCACCTCACTAGCGGGAGAGGGAGATACGCAGTATTTT
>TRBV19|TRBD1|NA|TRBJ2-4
CASSRRIRGLRENIQYF
TGTGCCAGTAGTAGGAGAATCAGGGGGCTTCGAGAAAACATTCAGTACTTC
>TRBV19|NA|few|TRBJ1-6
CASSVIGGTLHF
TGTGCCAGTAGCGTAATCGGGGGAACCCTCCACTTT
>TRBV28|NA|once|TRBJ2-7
CASSFVLVPYEQYF
TGTGCCAGCAGTTTTGTACTTGTCCCCTACGAGCAGTACTTC
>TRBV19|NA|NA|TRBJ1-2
CASSARGAETDGYTF
TGTGCCAGTAGTGCCCGGGGGGCGGAGACGGATGGCTACACCTTC
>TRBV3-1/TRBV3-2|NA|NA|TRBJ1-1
CASSQEGGTEAFF
TGTGCCAGCAGCCAAGAAGGGGGCACTGAAGCTTTCTTT
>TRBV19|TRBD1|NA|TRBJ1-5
CASSLTGGNQPQHF
TGTGCCAGTAGCCTGACAGGGGGCAATCAGCCCCAGCATTTT
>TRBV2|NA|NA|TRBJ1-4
CASSHRRTNEKLFF
TGTGCCAGCAGTCACAGACGAACTAATGAAAAACTGTTTTTT
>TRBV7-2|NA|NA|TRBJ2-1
CASSLVVRLALNNEQFF
TGTGCCAGCAGCTTAGTAGTTCGGCTAGCCCTTAACAATGAGCAGTTCTTC
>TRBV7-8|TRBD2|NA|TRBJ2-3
CASSRGAGGLAGSTDTQYF
TGTGCCAGCAGCCGAGGGGCAGGGGGACTAGCGGGATCGACAGATACGCAGTATTTT
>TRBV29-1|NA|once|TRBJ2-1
CSLSGPSGNEQFF
TGCAGCCTCAGCGGACCGTCTGGGAATGAGCAGTTCTTC
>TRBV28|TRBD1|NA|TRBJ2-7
CASPPKGTVSYEQYF
TGTGCCAGCCCCCCTAAGGGGACAGTCTCCTACGAGCAGTACTTC
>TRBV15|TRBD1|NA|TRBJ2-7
CATSGEQGWEQYF
TGTGCCACCAGCGGGGAACAGGGGTGGGAGCAGTACTTC
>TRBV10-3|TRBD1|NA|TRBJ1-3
CAISEGGGYGNTIYF
TGTGCCATCAGTGAAGGAGGGGGCTACGGAAACACCATATATTTT
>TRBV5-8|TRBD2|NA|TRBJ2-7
CASPARLAQISGEQYF
TGTGCCAGCCCCGCTAGACTAGCACAAATCTCGGGCGAGCAGTACTTC
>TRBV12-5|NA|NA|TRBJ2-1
CASGLVRSRGSINEQFF
TGTGCTAGTGGTTTGGTACGAAGTCGGGGTTCGATCAATGAGCAGTTCTTC
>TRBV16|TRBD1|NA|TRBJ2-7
CASSLLGTGYGEQYF
TGTGCCAGCAGCCTTCTCGGGACAGGGTACGGCGAGCAGTACTTC
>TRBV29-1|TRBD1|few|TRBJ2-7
CSVEDNDRGSSYEQYF
TGCAGCGTTGAAGATAACGACAGGGGAAGCTCCTACGAGCAGTACTTC
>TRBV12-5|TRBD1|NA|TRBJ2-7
CASAGQGHEQYF
TGTGCTAGTGCGGGACAGGGGCACGAGCAGTACTTC
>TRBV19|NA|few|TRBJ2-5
CASSFGPQETQYF
TGTGCCAGTAGTTTTGGGCCACAAGAGACCCAGTACTTC
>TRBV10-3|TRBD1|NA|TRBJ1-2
CAISETGEGYTF
TGTGCCATCAGCGAGACAGGGGAGGGCTACACCTTC
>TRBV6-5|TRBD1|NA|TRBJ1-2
CASSSGQGSYGYTF
TGTGCCAGCAGCTCTGGACAGGGTAGTTATGGCTACACCTTC
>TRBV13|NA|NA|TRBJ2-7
CASSLGGQLLYEQYF
TGTGCCAGCAGCTTAGGAGGTCAGTTACTATACGAGCAGTACTTC